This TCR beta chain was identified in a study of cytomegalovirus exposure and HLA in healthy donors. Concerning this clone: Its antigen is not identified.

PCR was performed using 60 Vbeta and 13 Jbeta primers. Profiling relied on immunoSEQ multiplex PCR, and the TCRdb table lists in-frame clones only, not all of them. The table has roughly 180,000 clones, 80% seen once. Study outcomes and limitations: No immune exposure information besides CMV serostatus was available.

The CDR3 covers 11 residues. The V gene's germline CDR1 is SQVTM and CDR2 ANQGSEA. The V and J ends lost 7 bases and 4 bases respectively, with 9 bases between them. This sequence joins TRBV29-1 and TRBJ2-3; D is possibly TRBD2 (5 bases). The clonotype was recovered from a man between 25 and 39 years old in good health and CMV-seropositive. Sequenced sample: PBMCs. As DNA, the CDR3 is TGCAGCGGGGAGTTCGCAGATACGCAGTATTTT. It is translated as CSGEFADTQYF.